These 30 T cell receptor beta chains originate from one sample sequenced in a study of T cell repertoires in cytomegalovirus infection. TCRdb re-derived calls from the reads in MiXCR, one entry per CDR3 protein. The sample gives fewer than 950,000 distinct CDR3 sequences, less than 35% of which show up once; around 12% is in the top ten. Their antigens remain unidentified. This sample comprised cultured CD8+ T cells from PBMCs, obtained from culture after CMV antigen stimulation. Source of these receptors: a human donor in good health (CMV status not recorded). Some clones in this sample may be carry-over from other donors' samples.

The chain employs TRBV28 and TRBJ1-2; D is uncertain. V lost 6 bases and J 0 bases, leaving 14 bases between the germline ends. CDR3 length: 15 amino acids. CDR1 MDHEN and CDR2 SYDVKM come from the germline V gene. CDR3 amino acids: CASSPLLITNYGYTF. CDR3 bases: TGTGCCAGCAGCCCTCTCCTGATTACTAACTATGGCTACACCTTC.

The chain couples TRBV5-6 to TRBJ1-1; 7 positions agree with TRBD1. Trimming at V came to 4 bases and at J to 6 bases, leaving 6 bases not matched to a gene. The CDR3 runs 13 residues. From germline, CDR1 is SGHDT and CDR2 YYEEEE. The CDR3 loop reads CASSPGTVPEAFF. CDR3 nucleotide sequence: TGTGCCAGCAGCCCCGGGACAGTCCCTGAAGCTTTCTTT.

This chain links TRBV5-1 with TRBJ2-1; no reliable D call. The V end lost 0 bases, the J end lost 1 base, and 11 bases lay between the germline ends. There are 16 residues in the CDR3. CDR1 is SGHRS, CDR2 YFSETQ, per germline. The CDR3: CASSLATGGSYNEQFF. DNA of the CDR3: TGCGCCAGCAGCTTGGCCACTGGTGGTTCCTACAATGAGCAGTTCTTC. Full variable domain (remainder filled in from reference TRBV5-1 and TRBJ2-1): KAGVTQTPRYLIKTRGQQVTLSCSPISGHRSVSWYQQTPGQGLQFLFEYFSETQRNKGNFPGRFSGRQFSNSRSEMNVSTLELGDSALYLCASSLATGGSYNEQFFGPGTRLTVL.

V gene TRBV6-6 combines with J gene TRBJ2-2; the match to TRBD1 covers 8 bases. Germline V gives CDR1 MNHNY, CDR2 SVGAGI (reference sequence). CDR3 size: 14 residues. V dropped 6 bases and J dropped 6; count of bases not matched to a gene: 6. DNA for the CDR3: TGTGCCAGCAGCCTCAGGGGGCCGGCCGGGGAGCTGTTTTTT. Translated, it gives CASSLRGPAGELFF.

J is TRBJ2-5 and V is TRBV27; 11 bases fit TRBD2. The CDR3 sequence is 15 residues long. CDR1 and CDR2 (germline): MNHEY, SMNVEV (reference sequence). V shed 6 bases, J shed 5 bases, and the junction held 8 bases outside the gene matches. The CDR3 DNA reads as TGTGCCAGCAGCCGTACGACTAGCGGGGTGGAGACCCAGTACTTC. Its translation is CASSRTTSGVETQYF.

This clonotype has just a few counts. The chain joins TRBV20-1 to TRBJ2-1; 15 nucleotides agree with TRBD2. The CDR3 runs 16 residues. Losses at the gene ends were 6 bases for V and 6 bases for J; bases not matched to a gene: 9. The germline gives CDR1 DFQATT, CDR2 SNEGSKA (reference sequence). CDR3 nucleotide sequence: TGCAGTGCCCCCCACCCGGGACTAGCGGGGGGCAATGAGCAGTTCTTC. It specifies CSAPHPGLAGGNEQFF.

J is TRBJ1-5 and V is TRBV7-6; 8 nucleotides match TRBD1. J was trimmed by 7 bases and V by 4 bases; bases with no gene match: 9. This CDR3 comprises 15 residues. From germline, CDR1 is SGHVS and CDR2 FNYEAQ. CDR3 sequence reads: CASSSEGQEGQPQHF. The CDR3 coding sequence is TGTGCCAGCAGCTCTGAGGGACAGGAAGGCCAGCCCCAGCATTTT.

The chain links TRBV13 to TRBJ2-7, with a possible D match to TRBD2 (7 bases). The CDR3 runs 14 residues. The V gene's germline CDR1 is PRHDT and CDR2 FYEKMQ (reference sequence). V was trimmed by 3 bases and J by 5 bases, leaving 14 bases between them. Here the CDR3 reads CASSLGGASHEQYF. CDR3 sequence (DNA): TGTGCCAGCAGCTTGGGGGGGGCATCCCACGAGCAGTACTTC.

The V gene is TRBV6-2 or TRBV6-3, the J gene TRBJ2-1; D might be TRBD2 (5 bases). V shed 6 bases and J shed 9 bases, with 15 bases lying between them. This CDR3 has 13 residues. Germline V lookup: CDR1 MNHEY, CDR2 SVGEGT. CDR3 sequence: CASSPTRAGEQFF. The CDR3 coding sequence is TGTGCCAGCAGCCCAACTAGAGCCGGTGAGCAGTTCTTC.

This clonotype was counted between two and nine times. The V call is TRBV6-1, the J call TRBJ1-1; D perhaps matches TRBD1 (5 bases). Between the trimmed V and J ends, which lost 10 bases and 0 bases, there was a span of 15 bases. Germline V gene lookup returns CDR1 MNHNS and CDR2 SASEGT. CDR3 length: 14 residues. CDR3 bases: TGTGCCACCGCGGCGGGGCAGCTGAACACTGAAGCTTTCTTT. Amino acid sequence: CATAAGQLNTEAFF.

The chain links TRBV2 to TRBJ1-1, with D possibly TRBD1 on 5 matching bases. Trimming stripped 0 bases from V and 1 base from J, with 12 bases between. This CDR3 has 16 amino acids. The V gene's germline CDR1 is SNHLY and CDR2 FYNNEI. CDR3 amino acids: CASSEADQGGNTEAFF. The DNA for the CDR3 is TGTGCCAGCAGTGAAGCAGACCAGGGAGGGAACACTGAAGCTTTCTTT. The entire variable domain, with the rest obtained from reference TRBV2 and TRBJ1-1, is as follows: EPEVTQTPSHQVTQMGQEVILRCVPISNHLYFYWYRQILGQKVEFLVSFYNNEISEKSEIFDDQFSVERPDGSNFTLKIRSTKLEDSAMYFCASSEADQGGNTEAFFGQGTRLTVV.

In this sample, this clonotype turned up many times. The V call is TRBV27, the J call TRBJ1-2; TRBD1 matches 7 bases. CDR1 and CDR2 (germline): MNHEY, SMNVEV (reference sequence). J gave up 4 bases and V 8 bases, and 10 bases lay outside the gene matches. The CDR3 contains 14 residues. CDR3 DNA: TGTGCCAGCTCCTTCCTAGGGACAGCCTATGGCTACACCTTC. It specifies CASSFLGTAYGYTF.

CDR3 nucleotides: TGTGCTAGTGGATTCCTACAGGGGATCACTGAAGCTTTCTTT. Translating gives CASGFLQGITEAFF. V gene TRBV12-5 combines with J gene TRBJ1-1; TRBD1 matches 7 bases. This CDR3 comprises 14 residues. Per germline, CDR1 LGHNT and CDR2 FRNRAP. J gave up 4 bases and V 6 bases, and 8 bases lay outside the gene matches.

This clonotype appeared many times. This chain joins TRBV7-8 and TRBJ2-3; no clear D. Germline loops: CDR1 SGHVS, CDR2 FQNEAQ. V lost 4 bases to trimming and J lost 6 bases, with 23 bases between them. The CDR3 has 17 residues. The CDR3 DNA sequence: TGTGCCAGCAGCTCCCCGCTGAATTCCACAAGTCCGGATACGCAGTATTTT. Amino acid sequence: CASSSPLNSTSPDTQYF.

This clonotype was counted between two and nine times. The chain recombines TRBV27 with TRBJ1-5; TRBD1 aligns across 8 bases. The CDR3 totals 15 residues. The germline V gene encodes CDR1 MNHEY and CDR2 SMNVEV (reference sequence). The ends lost 1 base at V and 8 bases at J; junction bases unmatched: 7. CDR3 DNA sequence: TGTGCCAGCAGTTTATTGGGGACAGGTTATGAGCCCCAGCATTTT. This encodes CASSLLGTGYEPQHF.

The genes are TRBV6-1 and TRBJ2-5; D uncertain. V gave up 3 bases and J gave up 7 bases, with 18 bases separating them. From germline, CDR1 is MNHNS and CDR2 SASEGT. This CDR3 contains 15 residues. In nucleotides, the CDR3 is TGTGCCAGCAGTGAGCCTTGGGTCGCCTCCTGGACCCAGTACTTC. Translated: CASSEPWVASWTQYF.

A few counts support this clonotype. CDR3 amino acids: CASSPSGGAFHNEQFF. CDR3 nucleotides: TGTGCCAGCAGCCCTAGCGGGGGGGCCTTCCACAATGAGCAGTTCTTC. This chain joins TRBV7-6 and TRBJ2-1; TRBD2 agrees at 12 bases. This CDR3 contains 16 residues. Germline V lookup: CDR1 SGHVS, CDR2 FNYEAQ. J gave up 5 bases and V 5 bases, and 7 bases lay outside the gene matches.

The rearrangement joins TRBV6-1 to TRBJ2-7; no clear D gene. The CDR3 extends over 13 amino acids. V lost 7 bases, J lost 2 bases, and 12 bases lay in between. Germline CDR1 and CDR2: MNHNS and SASEGT. CDR3 DNA sequence: TGTGCCAGCATGGGCTTCCCCACCTACGAGCAGTACGTC. It encodes CASMGFPTYEQYV.

This chain joins TRBV27 and TRBJ2-3; a weak D match, TRBD1 (5 bases). The V gene's germline CDR1 is MNHEY and CDR2 SMNVEV (reference sequence). CDR3 length equals 15 residues. Trimming took 2 bases from V and 6 from J, leaving 15 bases between them. CDR3 loop: CASSLRGYSGDTQYF. The CDR3 DNA reads TGTGCCAGCAGTTTAAGGGGCTACTCCGGGGATACGCAGTATTTT.

This rearrangement joins TRBV2 to TRBJ2-3; the D is unclear. CDR3 length equals 13 residues. Trimming took off 8 bases at V and 2 bases at J, with 11 bases between the two ends. Germline-derived CDR1 and CDR2 are SNHLY and FYNNEI. The CDR3 sequence: CASGDSFTDTQYF. CDR3 nucleotides: TGTGCCAGCGGAGACTCCTTCACAGATACGCAGTATTTT.

This clonotype occurred a few times. This chain uses TRBV6-1 with TRBJ1-6; D ambiguous. The V end lost 5 bases, the J end lost 7 bases, and 18 bases lay between the germline ends. The CDR3 runs to 16 residues. Germline CDR1 is MNHNS and CDR2 is SASEGT. The CDR3 sequence is CASSSQEGRSNSPLHF. In DNA form, the CDR3 reads TGTGCCAGCAGTTCCCAAGAGGGCAGATCAAATTCACCCCTCCACTTT.

This clonotype was observed a few times. The V gene is TRBV6-5, the J gene TRBJ2-1, with TRBD1 matching 8 bases. The CDR3 is 15 amino acids. The germline CDR1 and CDR2 sequences are MNHEY and SVGAGI. V was clipped by 0 bases and J by 8 bases; unmatched bases: 6. CDR3 in amino acids: CASSYSTGQVHEQFF. In nucleotides, the CDR3 is TGTGCCAGCAGTTACTCGACGGGACAGGTCCATGAGCAGTTCTTC.

The CDR3 loop is CASSFQDRDSGYTF. The DNA of the CDR3 is TGTGCCAGCAGCTTCCAAGACAGGGACTCTGGCTACACCTTC. The gene calls are TRBV7-8 and TRBJ1-2, with 7 nucleotides matching TRBD1. J gave up 7 bases and V 3 bases, and 8 bases lay outside the gene matches. The CDR3 has 14 residues. The germline V gene encodes CDR1 SGHVS and CDR2 FQNEAQ.

This clonotype occurred a few times. The chain recombines TRBV7-6 with TRBJ2-1; weak D call: TRBD2 (5 bases). CDR3 length equals 17 residues. CDR1 and CDR2 from the germline V gene are SGHVS and FNYEAQ. V lost 1 base to trimming and J lost 4 bases, with 17 bases between them. In nucleotides, the CDR3 is TGTGCCAGCAGCTTAGGGGCCGGGCTAGAGGGTTACAATGAGCAGTTCTTC. Amino acid sequence: CASSLGAGLEGYNEQFF.

V usage is TRBV5-8 and J usage is TRBJ1-1; D remains ambiguous. With 1 base removed from V and 0 bases from J, the gap between germline ends came to 10 bases. CDR1 SGHTS and CDR2 YDEGEE come from the germline V gene. This CDR3 is 15 amino acids long. The DNA of the CDR3 is TGTGCCAGCAGCTTGCCGGGTCGGATGAACACTGAAGCTTTCTTT. This sequence encodes CASSLPGRMNTEAFF.

This clonotype was recorded a few times. This rearrangement joins TRBV20-1 to TRBJ2-7, with 7 bases fitting TRBD1. This CDR3 has 15 amino acids. The germline gives CDR1 DFQATT, CDR2 SNEGSKA (reference sequence). V lost 0 bases to trimming and J lost 2 bases; unmatched junction nucleotides: 7. This chain's CDR3 is CSARDFRQGTYEQYF. CDR3 DNA: TGCAGTGCTAGAGATTTTAGACAGGGTACCTACGAGCAGTACTTC.

The chain carries TRBV4-1 and TRBJ1-1; D call uncertain. The germline CDR1 and CDR2 sequences are MGHRA and YSYEKL. V was pared by 0 bases and J by 1 base, with 9 bases between. CDR3 size: 15 residues. Written as DNA, the CDR3 is TGCGCCAGCAGCCAAGAGGCCGGAAAGAACACTGAAGCTTTCTTT. This translates into CASSQEAGKNTEAFF.

V and J are TRBV5-6 and TRBJ2-3; the D gene is possibly TRBD1 (5 bases). The CDR3 length is 15 residues. The V end was cut by 4 bases, the J end by 2 bases, with 14 bases between. Germline V gene data show CDR1 as SGHDT and CDR2 as YYEEEE. In DNA, the CDR3 is TGTGCCAGCAGCCCGAGACAGATTAACACAGATACGCAGTATTTT. Its translation is CASSPRQINTDTQYF.

This chain uses TRBV10-3 with TRBJ2-5, with 12 bases aligning to TRBD2. This CDR3 has 17 amino acids. V shed 3 bases and J 2 bases; nucleotides not matched to a gene: 7. Germline assignment: CDR1 ENHRY and CDR2 SYGVKD. As DNA, the CDR3 is TGTGCCATCAGTGATTTCCAACTAGCGGGGGGTCAAGAGACCCAGTACTTC. Translating it yields CAISDFQLAGGQETQYF.

In this sample, this clonotype turned up a few times. CDR3 loop: CASSYSTGVRYEQYF. DNA for the CDR3: TGTGCCAGCAGTTACTCGACAGGGGTCCGGTACGAGCAGTACTTC. The chain couples TRBV6-6 to TRBJ2-7; the match to TRBD1 covers 8 bases. Germline loops: CDR1 MNHNY, CDR2 SVGAGI (reference sequence). Trimming removed 0 bases from V and 4 bases from J; junction bases left unmatched: 5. This CDR3 spans 15 amino acids.